The 11 T cell receptor beta chains below all came from one sample that was sequenced in a study of blood T cell repertoires in COVID-19. Produced via immunoSEQ multiplex PCR; TCRdb's table is partial and in-frame only. The data show some 73,000 clones, approximately 86% seen once. The sequenced sample was peripheral blood. Receptors originate from a man aged 80 or over with COVID-19, enrolled during active disease.

This clone was seen once. The chain couples TRBV7-3 to TRBJ1-2; D is undetermined. V was pared by 2 bases and J by 0 bases, with 10 bases between. The V gene's germline CDR1 is SGHTA and CDR2 FQGTGA. This CDR3 spans 15 amino acids. The CDR3: CASSLDGEANYGYTF. The DNA of the CDR3 is TGTGCCAGCAGCTTAGACGGGGAAGCTAACTATGGCTACACCTTC.

The chain carries TRBV6-6 and TRBJ1-6; TRBD1 might be the D (6 bases). Trimming cost V 5 bases and J 2 bases, with 16 bases left between them. The CDR3 runs to 17 residues. In germline, CDR1 is MNHNY, CDR2 SVGAGI (reference sequence). CDR3 residues: CASSQWGGRTYNSPLHF. DNA for the CDR3: TGTGCCAGCAGTCAATGGGGGGGCCGAACCTATAATTCACCCCTCCACTTT.

The gene calls are TRBV10-2 and TRBJ1-5; D gene ambiguous. Per the germline V gene, CDR1 is WSHSY and CDR2 is SAAADI. The V end lost 6 bases, the J end lost 3 bases, and 15 bases lay between the germline ends. The CDR3 spans 15 residues. This CDR3 reads CASSSTGSNNQPQHF. The CDR3 nucleotides are TGCGCCAGCAGCTCTACCGGGAGTAACAATCAGCCCCAGCATTTT.

The genes are TRBV5-6 and TRBJ2-5, with D maybe TRBD2 (6 bases). The CDR3 is 14 residues long. Germline V gene lookup returns CDR1 SGHDT and CDR2 YYEEEE. Between the trimmed V and J ends, which lost 4 bases and 5 bases, there was a span of 15 bases. CDR3 loop: CASSAAGGGETQYF. DNA of the CDR3: TGTGCCAGCAGCGCGGCCGGGGGTGGGGAGACCCAGTACTTC.

The V and J genes are TRBV5-6 and TRBJ2-5; no reliable D call. Germline assignment: CDR1 SGHDT and CDR2 YYEEEE. The V end lost 0 bases, the J end lost 4 bases, and 7 bases lay between the germline ends. The CDR3 runs 13 residues. The CDR3 DNA sequence: TGTGCCAGCAGCTTGGACAGCCGAGAGACCCAGTACTTC. This codes for CASSLDSRETQYF.

This clone was picked up one time. The chain's CDR3 is CASSQPDSRAEAFF. The CDR3 bases are TGCGCCAGCAGCCAACCAGATTCTCGGGCTGAAGCTTTCTTT. The chain uses TRBV4-3 and TRBJ1-1; the D is unclear. Germline V gene data show CDR1 as LGHNA and CDR2 as YSLEER. The CDR3 has 14 amino acids. Trimming removed 2 bases at V and 6 bases at J, with 13 bases between.

This rearrangement joins TRBV5-4 to TRBJ1-2, with a tentative D call TRBD1 (5 bases). Between the trimmed V and J ends, which lost 0 bases and 8 bases, there was a span of 17 bases. The CDR3 is 15 amino acids. The germline gives CDR1 SGHNT, CDR2 YYREEE (reference sequence). CDR3 loop: CASSLGGTPLGGYTF. The CDR3 DNA reads TGTGCCAGCAGCTTGGGGGGCACCCCCCTCGGAGGCTACACCTTC.

This clone was detected once. Written as DNA, the CDR3 is TGTGCCAGCAGCTCCTCTAGCGGAACTAGCACAGATACGCAGTATTTT. Residues: CASSSSSGTSTDTQYF. V is TRBV5-4 and J is TRBJ2-3; TRBD2 matches at 7 bases. The germline V gene encodes CDR1 SGHNT and CDR2 YYREEE (reference sequence). This CDR3 has 16 residues. V lost 3 bases, J lost 0 bases, and 7 bases stayed unmatched.

This sequence joins TRBV5-5 and TRBJ1-5; a possible D gene is TRBD1 (5 bases). From germline, CDR1 is SGHKS and CDR2 YYEKEE (reference sequence). V shed 0 bases and J shed 2 bases, with 9 bases lying between them. The CDR3 spans 15 residues. CDR3 residues: CASSLGGTGNQPQHF. CDR3 nucleotide sequence: TGTGCCAGCAGCTTGGGGGGCACGGGCAATCAGCCCCAGCATTTT.

This clone showed up just a few times. The chain combines TRBV9 with TRBJ2-5; 10 bases fit TRBD1. Germline CDR1 reads SGDLS; CDR2 reads YYNGEE. The V segment lost 0 bases and the J segment 4 bases; nucleotides outside the gene matches: 9. The CDR3 runs to 17 residues. CDR3 DNA: TGTGCCAGCAGCGTAGGTGCCCGGGACAGGGGTGGAGAGACCCAGTACTTC. Translating it yields CASSVGARDRGGETQYF.

This clone was recorded once. CDR3 in DNA: TGTGCCAGCAGCTCGCCCGGGGGGTATGAAAAACTGTTTTTT. It is translated as CASSSPGGYEKLFF. The chain employs TRBV5-5 and TRBJ1-4; a weak D match, TRBD1 (5 bases). The V end lost 3 bases, the J end lost 6 bases, and 12 bases lay between the germline ends. This CDR3 comprises 14 residues. From germline, CDR1 is SGHKS and CDR2 YYEKEE (reference sequence).